This passage covers 23 T cell receptor beta chains from one sample sequenced in a study of blood T cell repertoires in COVID-19. The protocol was immunoSEQ multiplex PCR, while the TCRdb copy is restricted to in-frame clones and leaves out a portion. The repertoire includes 180,000 or so clones, more than 75% of them detected once, and roughly 2.5% sits in the top ten. Sequencing used peripheral blood. These receptors all stem from a man aged 35-49 years with active or convalescent COVID-19.

This chain uses TRBV19 with TRBJ2-1, with a tentative D call TRBD2 (5 bases). The CDR3 is made up of 15 amino acids. Germline lookup yields CDR1 LNHDA and CDR2 SQIVND (reference sequence). The V end lost 3 bases, the J end lost 3 bases, and 12 bases lay between the germline ends. CDR3 region: CASSMSGNSYNEQFF. CDR3 DNA: TGTGCCAGTAGTATGTCGGGGAATAGCTACAATGAGCAGTTCTTC.

V gene TRBV18 combines with J gene TRBJ1-5; D is perhaps TRBD1 (5 bases). This CDR3 is 13 amino acids long. Germline lookup yields CDR1 KGHSH and CDR2 LQKENI. V gave up 4 bases and J gave up 6 bases, with 10 bases separating them. The CDR3 loop reads CASSQGSGQPQHF. The DNA of the CDR3 is TGTGCCAGCTCACAGGGGTCGGGTCAGCCCCAGCATTTT.

Only a few counts were recorded for this clone. The V call is TRBV12-3 or TRBV12-4, the J call TRBJ2-7, with D possibly being TRBD2 (6 bases). Trimming took 4 bases from V and 5 from J, leaving 12 bases between them. The length of the CDR3 is 13 residues. The CDR3 DNA is TGTGCCAGCAGTTCGGGAGACTTCAACGAGCAGTACTTC. This sequence encodes CASSSGDFNEQYF.

CDR3 nucleotides: TGTGCCAGCAGTTTAGCCAGTCGAGGGAACGAGCAGTACTTC. Its translation: CASSLASRGNEQYF. This chain links TRBV28 with TRBJ2-7; tentatively, D is TRBD2 (5 bases). Germline values: CDR1 MDHEN, CDR2 SYDVKM. The CDR3 runs 14 residues. With 2 bases removed from V and 5 bases from J, the gap between germline ends came to 13 bases.

This rearrangement joins TRBV7-9 to TRBJ1-2, with D perhaps matching TRBD1 (5 bases). CDR3 length: 15 amino acids. From germline, CDR1 is SEHNR and CDR2 FQNEAQ (reference sequence). Trimming left V 0 bases short and J 8 bases short, with 16 bases between. The CDR3 sequence is CASSLANARVEGYTF. CDR3 DNA: TGTGCCAGCAGCTTAGCTAACGCCAGGGTGGAAGGCTACACCTTC.

The V and J genes are TRBV7-6 and TRBJ2-2; 15 bases align to TRBD2. In germline, CDR1 is SGHVS, CDR2 FNYEAQ. This CDR3 has 20 amino acids. V lost 1 base to trimming and J lost 1 base; unmatched junction nucleotides: 7. The CDR3 nucleotides read TGTGCCAGCAGCTTAGGTCCGGGACTAGCGGGGGGCCTGAACACCGGGGAGCTGTTTTTT. It specifies CASSLGPGLAGGLNTGELFF.

The chain joins TRBV5-4 to TRBJ2-1, with D maybe TRBD2 (6 bases). Germline V gives CDR1 SGHNT, CDR2 YYREEE (reference sequence). V gave up 4 bases and J gave up 8 bases, with 16 bases separating them. The CDR3 covers 14 residues. CDR3 sequence (DNA): TGTGCCAGCAGCCCTGGTCAGCGGGCCGATGAGCAGTTCTTC. This encodes CASSPGQRADEQFF.

As concerns this clone: Within the sample, other DNA sequences also encode this same CDR3. The chain links TRBV12-3 or TRBV12-4 to TRBJ1-2; D is possibly TRBD1 (5 bases). This CDR3 spans 13 amino acids. V shed 2 bases and J shed 5 bases, with 9 bases lying between them. In DNA, the CDR3 is TGTGCCAGCAGTTTAAGGGGAGGATATGGCTACACCTTC. Translating it yields CASSLRGGYGYTF.

The V gene is TRBV7-2, the J gene TRBJ1-2; tentative D call: TRBD1 (6 bases). V was shortened by 4 bases and J by 7 bases, with 16 bases between the two germline ends. Per germline, CDR1 SGHTA and CDR2 FQGNSA. This CDR3 has 14 residues. CDR3: CASSYPGVVGGYTF. The DNA for the CDR3 is TGTGCCAGCAGCTACCCAGGGGTAGTTGGTGGCTACACCTTC.

This clone has a handful of counts. The V and J genes are TRBV7-9 and TRBJ2-7; no reliable D call. The CDR3 loop spans 12 amino acids. V lost 2 bases and J 2 bases, leaving 4 bases between the germline ends. Germline CDR1 reads SEHNR; CDR2 reads FQNEAQ (reference sequence). The CDR3 DNA reads TGTGCCAGCAGCTTAACAGCCTACGAGCAGTACTTC. As protein: CASSLTAYEQYF.

This chain uses TRBV6-1 with TRBJ1-5, with a possible D match to TRBD1 (5 bases). This CDR3 has 15 residues. Germline CDR1 and CDR2: MNHNS and SASEGT. V shed 1 base and J shed 1 base, with 8 bases lying between them. CDR3 amino acids: CASSEVGGSNQPQHF. CDR3 in DNA: TGTGCCAGCAGTGAAGTGGGGGGGAGCAATCAGCCCCAGCATTTT.

V and J are TRBV7-6 and TRBJ2-7; TRBD1 agrees at 7 bases. Germline CDR1 is SGHVS and CDR2 is FNYEAQ. The V segment lost 4 bases and the J segment 1 base; nucleotides outside the gene matches: 13. The CDR3 totals 17 residues. The CDR3 protein is CASSSFLRTGNSYEQYF. The CDR3 region has the DNA TGTGCCAGCAGCTCCTTTTTGCGGACAGGCAATTCCTACGAGCAGTACTTC. Complete variable domain (other parts from reference TRBV7-6 and TRBJ2-7): GAGVSQSPRYKVTKRGQDVALRCDPISGHVSLYWYRQALGQGPEFLTYFNYEAQQDKSGLPNDRFSAERPEGSISTLTIQRTEQRDSAMYRCASSSFLRTGNSYEQYFGPGTRLTVT.

The genes are TRBV28 and TRBJ2-1; D is ambiguous. Trimming cost V 6 bases and J 5 bases, with 17 bases left between them. The germline V gene encodes CDR1 MDHEN and CDR2 SYDVKM. The CDR3 has 15 residues. In DNA, the CDR3 is TGTGCCAGCAGCCCCCCCCGCATGGGCAACAATGAGCAGTTCTTC. Amino acids: CASSPPRMGNNEQFF. Based on the CDR3 plus reference TRBV28 and TRBJ2-1, the full variable domain is DVKVTQSSRYLVKRTGEKVFLECVQDMDHENMFWYRQDPGLGLRLIYFSYDVKMKEKGDIPEGYSVSREKKERFSLILESASTNQTSMYLCASSPPRMGNNEQFFGPGTRLTVL.

The chain has TRBV29-1 and TRBJ1-6, with TRBD1 matching over 11 bases. After removal of 6 bases from V and 7 bases from J, the junction contained 5 bases not matched to a gene. Germline CDR1 SQVTM, CDR2 ANQGSEA. The CDR3 contains 14 residues. CDR3 nucleotides: TGCAGCGTAAGGACAGGGGGCGAAAATTCACCCCTCCACTTT. Translating it yields CSVRTGGENSPLHF.

The chain employs TRBV5-1 and TRBJ1-6; 7 bases fit TRBD1. V lost 1 base and J lost 6; bases outside the gene matches: 1. The CDR3 spans 14 residues. CDR1 is SGHRS, CDR2 YFSETQ, per germline. CDR3 DNA: TGCGCCAGCAGCTTGCAGGGGGGTAATTCACCCCTCCACTTT. It yields the protein CASSLQGGNSPLHF.

V gene TRBV7-2 combines with J gene TRBJ1-6, with D possibly TRBD1 on 5 matching bases. This CDR3 region has 14 residues. V was pared by 5 bases and J by 9 bases, with 14 bases between. Germline CDR1 reads SGHTA; CDR2 reads FQGNSA. The CDR3 spells CASSPRYRGSPLHF. As DNA, the CDR3 is TGTGCCAGCAGCCCACGTTATAGGGGTTCACCCCTCCACTTT.

This chain connects TRBV30 to TRBJ1-6, with a possible D match to TRBD1 (5 bases). The CDR3 extends over 14 amino acids. V was trimmed by 2 bases and J by 7 bases, leaving 12 bases between them. The germline V gene encodes CDR1 GTSNPN and CDR2 SVGIG (reference sequence). CDR3 in DNA: TGTGCCTGGAGTTTGACAGTGTCCAATTCACCCCTCCACTTT. Amino acids: CAWSLTVSNSPLHF.

This clone was detected only once. The rearrangement uses TRBV5-6 and TRBJ2-3; 12 bases are a match to TRBD2. V gave up 6 bases and J gave up 2 bases; unmatched junction bases: 4. CDR3 length: 15 residues. The germline CDR1 and CDR2 sequences are SGHDT and YYEEEE. CDR3 amino acids: CASTTSGGTTDTQYF. The CDR3 nucleotides are TGTGCCAGCACGACTAGCGGGGGCACCACAGATACGCAGTATTTT.

The gene calls are TRBV28 and TRBJ2-5, with 7 bases matching TRBD2. This CDR3 is 17 amino acids long. In germline, CDR1 is MDHEN, CDR2 SYDVKM. V lost 5 bases to trimming and J lost 2 bases; unmatched junction nucleotides: 14. The CDR3 DNA is TGTGCCAGCAGTCCGATACGCAGGGCTAGCGGACAAGAGACCCAGTACTTC. It is translated as CASSPIRRASGQETQYF.

The chain couples TRBV30 to TRBJ1-1; D is possibly TRBD1 (6 bases). Germline V gene lookup returns CDR1 GTSNPN and CDR2 SVGIG (reference sequence). The CDR3 extends over 12 amino acids. V was pared by 6 bases and J by 5 bases, with 13 bases between. CDR3 sequence (DNA): TGTGCCTGCCCGGGGGGCGGTACTGAAGCTTTCTTT. It specifies CACPGGGTEAFF. The full variable domain, completed using reference TRBV30 and TRBJ1-1, is SQTIHQWPATLVQPVGSPLSLECTVEGTSNPNLYWYRQAAGRGLQLLFYSVGIGQISSEVPQNLSASRPQDRQFILSSKKLLLSDSGFYLCACPGGGTEAFFGQGTRLTVV.

This clone was recorded a few times. The rearrangement joins TRBV19 to TRBJ1-2; TRBD1 agrees at 8 bases. With V trimmed by 5 bases and J by 4 bases, 9 bases remained unmatched. Germline V CDR1 and CDR2: LNHDA, SQIVND (reference sequence). The CDR3 has 15 amino acids. The CDR3 is CASSAGTGRFYGYTF. The CDR3 nucleotides are TGTGCCAGTAGTGCAGGGACAGGAAGATTCTATGGCTACACCTTC.

V usage is TRBV11-2 and J usage is TRBJ2-5; D is unclear. The CDR3 sequence is 12 residues long. Germline CDR1 and CDR2: SGHAT and FQNNGV. V was trimmed by 8 bases and J by 4 bases, leaving 11 bases between them. This CDR3 reads CASAVYVETQYF. CDR3 nucleotides: TGTGCCAGCGCGGTTTATGTAGAGACCCAGTACTTC.

J is TRBJ2-1 and V is TRBV3-1 (or the pseudogene TRBV3-2); D perhaps matches TRBD2 (6 bases). Germline V gives CDR1 LGHDT, CDR2 YNNKEL (reference sequence). Trimming pared 0 bases from V and 5 bases from J, leaving 8 bases between. The CDR3 sequence is 14 residues long. The CDR3 protein is CASSQDWGDNEQFF. The CDR3 bases are TGTGCCAGCAGCCAAGATTGGGGGGACAATGAGCAGTTCTTC.